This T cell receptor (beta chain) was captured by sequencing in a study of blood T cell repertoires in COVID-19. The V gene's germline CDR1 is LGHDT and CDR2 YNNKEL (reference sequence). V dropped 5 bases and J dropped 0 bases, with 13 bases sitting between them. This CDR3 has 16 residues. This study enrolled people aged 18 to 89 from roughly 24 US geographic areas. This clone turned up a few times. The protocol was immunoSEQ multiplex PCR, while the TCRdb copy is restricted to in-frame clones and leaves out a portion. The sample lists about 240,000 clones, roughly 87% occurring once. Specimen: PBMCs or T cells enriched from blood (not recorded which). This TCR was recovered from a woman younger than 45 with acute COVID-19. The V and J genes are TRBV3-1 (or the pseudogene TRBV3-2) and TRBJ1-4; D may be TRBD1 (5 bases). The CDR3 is CASSGQGLTTNEKLFF. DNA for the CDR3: TGTGCCAGCAGCGGACAAGGGTTAACAACTAATGAAAAACTGTTTTTT.